The 20 T cell receptor beta chains below all came from one sample that was sequenced in a study of human T cells and chemical hapten exposure. Noted time point: pre-sensitization, week 0. The treatment is: therapeutic diphenylcyclopropenone sensitization with weekly scalp DPC. TCRdb independently ran MiXCR on the RACE reads; one entry per CDR3 protein. The table has more than 250,000 distinct CDR3 sequences, around 7.7% seen once. The sequencing here drew on whole blood, taken in connection with sensitization to the hapten diphenylcyclopropenone (DPC). The origin of the receptors is a man aged 18 to 30 with alopecia areata. Some clones in this sample may be carry-over from other donors' samples.

This chain uses TRBV21-1 with TRBJ2-7; the DNA was not used to check the table's D call, TRBD1. TRBV21-1 is deemed a pseudogene. This CDR3 spans 14 amino acids. In DNA, the CDR3 is TGTGCCAGCAGCAAAGCACAGGGTTCCCACGAGCAGTACTTC. Its translation is CASSKAQGSHEQYF.

The J gene is TRBJ1-1, the V gene TRBV10-3, with a possible D match to TRBD1 (6 bases). The V and J ends lost 4 bases and 4 bases respectively, with 13 bases between them. Germline CDR1 and CDR2: ENHRY and SYGVKD. The CDR3 covers 14 residues. CDR3 coding DNA: TGTGCCATCAGTGCACAGGGTTCGGGCACTGAAGCTTTCTTT. Amino acids: CAISAQGSGTEAFF.

V and J are TRBV7-3 and TRBJ2-6; D perhaps matches TRBD2 (5 bases). V was trimmed by 6 bases and J by 1 base, leaving 16 bases between them. The CDR3 totals 17 residues. Germline CDR1 SGHTA, CDR2 FQGTGA. CDR3 in amino acids: CASSPANLASGANVLTF. CDR3 coding DNA: TGTGCCAGCAGTCCCGCCAATCTAGCTTCTGGGGCCAACGTCCTGACTTTC.

This clonotype was found a few times. This chain uses TRBV20-1 with TRBJ2-3; possibly TRBD1 or TRBD2 for D (6 bases each). The germline V gene encodes CDR1 DFQATT and CDR2 SNEGSKA (reference sequence). Trimming left V 8 bases short and J 0 bases short, with 12 bases between. The CDR3 is made up of 13 amino acids. The CDR3 DNA follows: TGCAGTCTTGGGGGGCCTAGCACAGATACGCAGTATTTT. Translation gives CSLGGPSTDTQYF.

This chain uses TRBV7-9 with TRBJ1-1, with TRBD1 matching 7 bases. There are 15 residues in the CDR3. The V gene's germline CDR1 is SEHNR and CDR2 FQNEAQ (reference sequence). The V gene end was trimmed by 2 bases and the J gene end by 3 bases; junction bases not matched to a gene: 6. CDR3 nucleotides: TGTGCCAGCAGCTTATCACAGGGGCTCCACACTGAAGCTTTCTTT. Translated: CASSLSQGLHTEAFF.

This chain connects TRBV6-2 or TRBV6-3 to TRBJ1-1, with D hard to call. Trimming shortened V by 0 bases and J by 3 bases, and 8 bases separated the two germline ends. Germline V gene sequence: CDR1 MNHEY, CDR2 SVGEGT. The CDR3 covers 14 residues. CDR3 protein: CASSYSSGYTEAFF. The CDR3 bases are TGTGCCAGCAGTTACTCGAGCGGCTACACTGAAGCTTTCTTT.

Points on this clonotype: Mismatch with germline at one junction end may stem from a read error. The chain uses TRBV9 and TRBJ1-5, with 7 bases fitting TRBD1. From germline, CDR1 is SGDLS and CDR2 YYNGEE. The CDR3 is 15 amino acids. The CDR3 sequence: CASSVGQGSNHPQHF. The CDR3, as DNA: TGTGCCAGCAGCGTAGGACAGGGTAGCAATCATCCCCAGCATTTT.

In this sample, this clonotype turned up a few times. V is TRBV12-3 or TRBV12-4 and J is TRBJ2-3, with 12 nucleotides matching TRBD2. There are 17 residues in the CDR3. V shed 3 bases, J shed 1 base, and the junction held 5 bases outside the gene matches. The CDR3 loop is CASSLLAGGLGTDTQYF. CDR3 coding DNA: TGTGCCAGCAGTTTGCTAGCGGGGGGGCTCGGCACAGATACGCAGTATTTT.

This sequence joins TRBV24-1 and TRBJ2-5; perhaps TRBD2 as D (5 bases). The V end lost 3 bases, the J end lost 7 bases, and 14 bases lay between the germline ends. The germline V gene encodes CDR1 KGHDR and CDR2 SFDVKD. The CDR3 loop spans 14 amino acids. The DNA for the CDR3 is TGTGCCACCAGTGATACTCCAGCGGCCGGGACCCAGTACTTC. It specifies CATSDTPAAGTQYF.

The chain combines TRBV5-1 with TRBJ2-5; D not resolved. The V gene lost 4 bases and the J gene lost 1 base, with 11 bases spanning the gap. Per germline, CDR1 SGHRS and CDR2 YFSETQ. This CDR3 has 14 amino acids. This CDR3 is CASSPAATQETQYF. Here the CDR3 DNA reads TGCGCCAGCAGCCCGGCGGCTACCCAAGAGACCCAGTACTTC.

This clonotype was recorded a few times. The CDR3 loop is CASSLHFWNTEAFF. As DNA, the CDR3 is TGTGCCAGCAGCTTACATTTCTGGAACACTGAAGCTTTCTTT. This chain links TRBV11-2 with TRBJ1-1; no clear D gene. In germline, CDR1 is SGHAT, CDR2 FQNNGV. Trimming removed 2 bases from V and 1 base from J, with 8 bases in between. This CDR3 region has 14 residues. Full variable domain (missing parts from reference TRBV11-2 and TRBJ1-1): EAGVAQSPRYKIIEKRQSVAFWCNPISGHATLYWYQQILGQGPKLLIQFQNNGVVDDSQLPKDRFSAERLKGVDSTLKIQPAKLEDSAVYLCASSLHFWNTEAFFGQGTRLTVV.

Ten or more counts support this clonotype. The V and J genes are TRBV7-2 and TRBJ2-7; D gene unclear. CDR1 SGHTA and CDR2 FQGNSA come from the germline V gene. V dropped 0 bases and J dropped 2 bases, with 8 bases sitting between them. This CDR3 spans 14 amino acids. CDR3 sequence reads: CASSLAAGTYEQYV. In DNA, the CDR3 is TGTGCCAGCAGCTTAGCGGCTGGGACCTACGAGCAGTACGTC.

This clonotype showed up many times. The V and J genes are TRBV5-1 and TRBJ2-1; perhaps TRBD2 as D (7 bases). Germline loops: CDR1 SGHRS, CDR2 YFSETQ. CDR3 length: 13 residues. V gave up 2 bases and J gave up 7 bases, with 10 bases separating them. The CDR3 coding sequence is TGCGCCAGCAGCTTAGGGGGGGCGAATGAGCAGTTCTTC. This gives the protein CASSLGGANEQFF.

This clonotype has just a few counts. The V and J genes are TRBV7-2 and TRBJ2-1; D unresolved. Germline V lookup: CDR1 SGHTA, CDR2 FQGNSA. The CDR3 is made up of 13 amino acids. V gave up 2 bases and J gave up 7 bases, with 9 bases separating them. The CDR3 sequence is CASSLSQRNEQFF. The CDR3 DNA reads as TGTGCCAGCAGCTTATCGCAGAGGAATGAGCAGTTCTTC.

This clonotype was picked up a small number of times. The rearrangement uses TRBV6-5 and TRBJ1-1; D might be TRBD1 (5 bases). From germline, CDR1 is MNHEY and CDR2 SVGAGI. There are 15 residues in the CDR3. The V end lost 0 bases, the J end lost 4 bases, and 12 bases lay between the germline ends. In nucleotides, the CDR3 is TGTGCCAGCAGTTACTCGTCAGGGATGGGCACTGAAGCTTTCTTT. This translates into CASSYSSGMGTEAFF.

J is TRBJ2-4 and V is TRBV4-2, with 8 positions matching TRBD1. Germline CDR1 reads LGHNA; CDR2 reads YNFKEQ. The CDR3 runs to 15 residues. V lost 4 bases, J lost 2 bases, and 4 bases stayed unmatched. DNA for the CDR3: TGTGCCAGCAGCCCAAGGACAGGGACCAAAAACATTCAGTACTTC. This translates into CASSPRTGTKNIQYF.

CDR3 in DNA: TGTGCCAGCAGCCCCCGGGACGGCTTAAACACTGAAGCTTTCTTT. Protein sequence: CASSPRDGLNTEAFF. The genes are TRBV7-2 and TRBJ1-1, with a tentative D call TRBD1 (5 bases). Germline V CDR1 and CDR2: SGHTA, FQGNSA. This CDR3 has 15 residues. Trimming cost V 5 bases and J 2 bases, with 15 bases left between them.

This clonotype was counted between two and nine times. The rearrangement uses TRBV7-9 and TRBJ2-3; 9 positions match TRBD1. Germline CDR1 and CDR2: SEHNR and FQNEAQ (reference sequence). Trimming took 5 bases from V and 4 from J; bases not matched to a gene: 4. CDR3 length equals 14 residues. CDR3 in DNA: TGTGCCAGCAGCCAACGACAGGGGGCAGATACGCAGTATTTT. It translates to CASSQRQGADTQYF.

This clonotype appeared a few times. The V call is TRBV12-3 or TRBV12-4, the J call TRBJ1-3; D is perhaps TRBD1 (5 bases). CDR3 size: 13 residues. V gave up 7 bases and J gave up 2 bases, with 9 bases separating them. The CDR3 DNA follows: TGTGCCAGCAATACAGGCACTGGAAACACCATATATTTT. This encodes CASNTGTGNTIYF.

This clonotype has only a few counts. The rearrangement joins TRBV18 to TRBJ2-6; D perhaps matches TRBD1 (6 bases). This CDR3 is 17 amino acids long. V was trimmed by 5 bases and J by 0 bases, leaving 14 bases between them. Germline V gives CDR1 KGHSH, CDR2 LQKENI. CDR3 sequence reads: CASSYLRTDSGANVLTF. Written as DNA, the CDR3 is TGTGCCAGCTCATATTTGAGGACAGACTCTGGGGCCAACGTCCTGACTTTC.